Detailed here is one T cell receptor beta chain. Its cognate antigen is unknown. The CDR3 is 16 amino acids. V shed 5 bases and J shed 15 bases, with 28 bases lying between them. This specimen belongs to a study of breast tumors, draining lymph nodes, adjacent tissues. Samples came from axillary lymph nodes draining the breast cancer. TCRdb re-derived calls from the multiplex PCR reads in MiXCR, one entry per CDR3 protein. The profile shows over 200,000 distinct CDR3 sequences, roughly 30% of them singletons. Broader study findings: Tumor repertoires ranked between lymph nodes and nontumor tissue in diversity, with V and J gene preferences. Most tumor T cells seemingly derive from lymph node, then expand in tumor. Tumor T cell lymph node origin was a supported hypothesis, not proven. Luminal-like breast cancer showed significantly greater tumor-nontumor repertoire similarity than basal-like breast cancer did.

The sequenced sample consisted of axillary lymph node tissue. This chain links TRBV12-3 or TRBV12-4 with TRBJ2-2; D tentatively fits TRBD1 or TRBD2 (5 bases each). This sequence originates from a female donor with breast cancer. Some clones in this sample may be carry-over from other donors' samples. CDR3 nucleotides: TGTGCCAGCAGTCCTACGGGGCGGCCCTACACCGGCGAGGTGTTTTTT. Protein sequence: CASSPTGRPYTGEVFF.